The 21 T cell receptor beta chains in this list originate from one sample, sequenced in a study of PD-L1 blockade in urothelial cancer. The assay was immunoSEQ multiplex PCR, and TCRdb's table has in-frame clones only and misses some. The data contain about 69,000 clones, around 90% of them singletons. Here the sequenced sample was PBMCs, taken around atezolizumab (anti-PD-L1) treatment. These receptors were taken from a man aged 55-75 years with urothelial cancer.

V gene TRBV4-3 combines with J gene TRBJ2-2, with a tentative D call TRBD2 (6 bases). The CDR3 covers 16 residues. Trimming left V 0 bases short and J 6 bases short, with 14 bases between. CDR1 is LGHNA, CDR2 YSLEER, per germline. The CDR3 loop reads CASSQESGLRSGELFF. CDR3 DNA sequence: TGCGCCAGCAGCCAAGAATCAGGACTACGTTCCGGGGAGCTGTTTTTT.

This chain links TRBV10-2 with TRBJ2-3, with D tentatively TRBD2 (6 bases). The CDR3 is made up of 17 amino acids. The V and J ends lost 7 bases and 3 bases respectively, with 23 bases between them. The germline V gene encodes CDR1 WSHSY and CDR2 SAAADI. The CDR3 DNA reads as TGCGCCAGCAACCCAGATGGAGGGCCTGGGCGAACAGATACGCAGTATTTT. Its protein product is CASNPDGGPGRTDTQYF.

The chain joins TRBV5-1 to TRBJ1-2; 7 bases are a match to TRBD1. J lost 4 bases, V lost 4 bases, and 7 bases had no gene match. The CDR3 is 14 residues long. CDR1 and CDR2 from the germline V gene are SGHRS and YFSETQ. CDR3 sequence: CASSPDRPLYGYTF. The DNA of the CDR3 is TGCGCCAGCAGCCCGGACAGGCCCCTCTATGGCTACACCTTC.

Here the CDR3 DNA reads TGCAGTGCCACCCCAGATGAGCAGTTCTTC. Translating it yields CSATPDEQFF. J is TRBJ2-1 and V is TRBV20-1; D remains unclear. The CDR3 has 10 amino acids. Germline CDR1 DFQATT, CDR2 SNEGSKA (reference sequence). The V end lost 6 bases, the J end lost 8 bases, and 8 bases lay between the germline ends.

The chain uses TRBV19 and TRBJ2-3; 10 bases are shared with TRBD2. CDR1 and CDR2 (germline): LNHDA, SQIVND (reference sequence). The junction had 7 bases not matched to a gene; V was cut back by 4 bases and J by 0 bases. The CDR3 runs 17 residues. CDR3 region: CASSTPGLALSTDTQYF. The CDR3 bases are TGTGCCAGTAGTACTCCGGGACTAGCGCTAAGCACAGATACGCAGTATTTT. The variable domain in full, completed from reference TRBV19 and TRBJ2-3, reads DGGITQSPKYLFRKEGQNVTLSCEQNLNHDAMYWYRQDPGQGLRLIYYSQIVNDFQKGDIAEGYSVSREKKESFPLTVTSAQKNPTAFYLCASSTPGLALSTDTQYFGPGTRLTVL.

V and J are TRBV25-1 and TRBJ2-5, with TRBD1 matching 9 bases. This CDR3 comprises 15 residues. From germline, CDR1 is MGHDK and CDR2 SYGVNS. V shed 4 bases, J shed 3 bases, and the junction held 6 bases outside the gene matches. This CDR3 is CASSALGQGKETQYF. The CDR3 region has the DNA TGTGCCAGCAGTGCCCTGGGACAGGGCAAAGAGACCCAGTACTTC.

The rearrangement joins TRBV10-3 to TRBJ2-3, with 11 bases that match TRBD2. With 6 bases clipped from V and 0 bases from J, the junction kept 5 bases outside the gene matches. The CDR3 has 16 amino acids. The germline CDR1 and CDR2 sequences are ENHRY and SYGVKD. The CDR3 here is CAIRSSGGLSTDTQYF. The CDR3 nucleotides read TGTGCCATCAGATCTAGCGGGGGGCTTAGCACAGATACGCAGTATTTT.

This chain uses TRBV2 with TRBJ1-5; TRBD1 agrees at 7 bases. Trimming cost V 2 bases and J 4 bases; bases outside gene matches: 8. This CDR3 spans 16 amino acids. CDR1 and CDR2 from the germline V gene are SNHLY and FYNNEI. DNA of the CDR3: TGTGCCAGCAGTGAATTTTGGGACAGATTTAATCAGCCCCAGCATTTT. Protein sequence: CASSEFWDRFNQPQHF.

This chain connects TRBV7-9 to TRBJ1-3; a weak D match, TRBD1 (5 bases). Trimming took off 1 base at V and 4 bases at J, with 8 bases between the two ends. From germline, CDR1 is SEHNR and CDR2 FQNEAQ (reference sequence). This CDR3 has 14 residues. CDR3 bases: TGTGCCAGCAGCTTAGGGACAAGGGGAAACACCATATATTTT. The encoded protein is CASSLGTRGNTIYF.

The rearrangement joins TRBV10-3 to TRBJ2-1; 8 nucleotides match TRBD2. The CDR3 is 15 residues long. The germline V gene encodes CDR1 ENHRY and CDR2 SYGVKD. Trimming cost V 3 bases and J 10 bases; bases outside gene matches: 11. The CDR3 nucleotides read TGTGCCATCAGTGAATCACCGGGACTAGTAATCGAGCAGTTCTTC. It encodes CAISESPGLVIEQFF.

This clone was seen just once. DNA of the CDR3: TGTGCCATCGCAGGGCTTACCTACGAGCAGTACTTC. As protein: CAIAGLTYEQYF. The V and J genes are TRBV10-3 and TRBJ2-7; D is perhaps TRBD1 (5 bases). This CDR3 is 12 amino acids long. The germline V gene has CDR1 ENHRY and CDR2 SYGVKD. Trimming removed 8 bases at V and 2 bases at J, with 10 bases between.

The rearrangement joins TRBV9 to TRBJ2-1; 7 nucleotides match TRBD1. J was trimmed by 6 bases and V by 0 bases; bases with no gene match: 15. The germline CDR1 and CDR2 sequences are SGDLS and YYNGEE. The length of the CDR3 is 18 residues. CDR3 nucleotide sequence: TGTGCCAGCAGCGTAGCCCCAGGGGTTGGGCAGGGGGTCAATGAGCAGTTCTTC. Its protein is CASSVAPGVGQGVNEQFF.

The genes are TRBV2 and TRBJ2-7, with unresolved D. The CDR3 covers 15 residues. Germline V gives CDR1 SNHLY, CDR2 FYNNEI. V lost 8 bases and J 0 bases, leaving 17 bases between the germline ends. The CDR3 nucleotides are TGTGCCAGCTGTGGTGGGCCTCTAAGCTCCTACGAGCAGTACTTC. Protein product: CASCGGPLSSYEQYF.

The chain is built from TRBV7-3 and TRBJ2-2, with TRBD1 as a possible D gene (6 bases). Deletions cut 5 bases from V and 7 bases from J, with 11 bases between. The germline V gene has CDR1 SGHTA and CDR2 FQGTGA. CDR3 size: 13 residues. The CDR3: CASSIQGNGELFF. CDR3 DNA sequence: TGTGCCAGCAGCATACAGGGTAACGGGGAGCTGTTTTTT.

The chain couples TRBV5-4 to TRBJ2-7; 7 bases line up with TRBD2. Germline assignment: CDR1 SGHNT and CDR2 YYREEE (reference sequence). After removal of 4 bases from V and 0 bases from J, the junction contained 10 bases not matched to a gene. The CDR3 spans 16 residues. CDR3 nucleotide sequence: TGTGCCAGCAGCCCACCGGGGGGAGAAGGCTCCTACGAGCAGTACTTC. Translation: CASSPPGGEGSYEQYF.

The chain joins TRBV2 to TRBJ1-2, with 7 bases identical to TRBD1. Per the germline V gene, CDR1 is SNHLY and CDR2 is FYNNEI. CDR3 size: 12 residues. The J segment lost 5 bases and the V segment lost 7 bases, leaving 4 bases of the junction unmatched. CDR3 protein: CASTSTGYGYTF. The CDR3 bases are TGTGCCAGCACATCGACAGGGTATGGCTACACCTTC.

The chain employs TRBV5-8 and TRBJ2-4; D may be TRBD1 (6 bases). CDR1 is SGHTS, CDR2 YDEGEE, per germline. V was pared by 5 bases and J by 8 bases, with 14 bases between. The CDR3 has 13 amino acids. The CDR3 DNA is TGTGCCAGCAGTATTCAGCCAGGGGACATTCAGTACTTC. The encoded protein is CASSIQPGDIQYF. Full variable domain (remainder filled in from reference TRBV5-8 and TRBJ2-4): EAGVTQSPTHLIKTRGQQATLRCSPISGHTSVYWYQQALGLGLQFLLWYDEGEERNRGNFPPRFSGRQFPNYSSELNVNALELEDSALYLCASSIQPGDIQYFGAGTRLSVL.

The rearrangement joins TRBV12-2 to TRBJ2-6; TRBD2 is taken as the D call from the table, unchecked against the DNA. TRBV12-2 is reported as a pseudogene. This CDR3 comprises 13 residues. CDR3 region: CASRESGANVLTF. The CDR3 nucleotides are TGTGCAAGTCGTGAGTCTGGGGCCAACGTCCTGACTTTC.

The chain joins TRBV5-1 to TRBJ2-5; possibly TRBD2 for D (5 bases). CDR1 is SGHRS, CDR2 YFSETQ, per germline. The CDR3 runs 15 residues. Trimming pared 4 bases from V and 2 bases from J, leaving 15 bases between. CDR3 loop: CASSPGLREQETQYF. The CDR3 DNA reads TGCGCCAGCAGCCCGGGATTGCGAGAGCAAGAGACCCAGTACTTC.

This rearrangement joins TRBV9 to TRBJ2-4; TRBD2 aligns across 8 bases. This CDR3 is 21 amino acids long. After removal of 4 bases from V and 0 bases from J, the junction contained 21 bases not matched to a gene. Germline CDR1 is SGDLS and CDR2 is YYNGEE. CDR3 nucleotide sequence: TGTGCCAGCAGCCGTAGGGCCGAAGCGGGAGTCAATCTTTTAGCCAAAAACATTCAGTACTTC. Encoded protein: CASSRRAEAGVNLLAKNIQYF.

The V and J genes are TRBV5-4 and TRBJ2-2, with 12 bases matching TRBD1. CDR1 and CDR2 from the germline V gene are SGHNT and YYREEE (reference sequence). The CDR3 contains 17 residues. Unmatched junction bases numbered 8, after V lost 4 bases and J lost 4 bases. The CDR3 region is CASSGTGGGVVTGELFF. The CDR3 DNA reads TGTGCCAGCAGCGGGACAGGGGGCGGGGTCGTCACCGGGGAGCTGTTTTTT.